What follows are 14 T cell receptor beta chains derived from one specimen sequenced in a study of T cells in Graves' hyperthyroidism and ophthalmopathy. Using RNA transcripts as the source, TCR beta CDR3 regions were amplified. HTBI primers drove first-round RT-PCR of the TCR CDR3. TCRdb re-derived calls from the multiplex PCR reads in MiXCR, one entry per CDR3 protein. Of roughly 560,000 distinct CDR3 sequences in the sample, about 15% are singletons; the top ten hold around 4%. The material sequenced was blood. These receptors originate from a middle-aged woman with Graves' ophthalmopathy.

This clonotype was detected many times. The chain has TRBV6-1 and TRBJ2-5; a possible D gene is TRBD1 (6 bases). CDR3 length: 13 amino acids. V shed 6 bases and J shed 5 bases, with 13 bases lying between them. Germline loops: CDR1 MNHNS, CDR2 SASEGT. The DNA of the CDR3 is TGTGCCAGCAGGGATGGACAGATGGAGACCCAGTACTTC. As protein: CASRDGQMETQYF.

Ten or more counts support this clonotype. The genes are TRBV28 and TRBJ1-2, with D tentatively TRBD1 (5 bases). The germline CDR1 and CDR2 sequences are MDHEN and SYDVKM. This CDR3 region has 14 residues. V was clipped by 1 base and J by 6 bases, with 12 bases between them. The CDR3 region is CASSLLGGPHGYTF. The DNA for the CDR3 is TGTGCCAGCAGTTTATTGGGGGGACCTCATGGCTACACCTTC.

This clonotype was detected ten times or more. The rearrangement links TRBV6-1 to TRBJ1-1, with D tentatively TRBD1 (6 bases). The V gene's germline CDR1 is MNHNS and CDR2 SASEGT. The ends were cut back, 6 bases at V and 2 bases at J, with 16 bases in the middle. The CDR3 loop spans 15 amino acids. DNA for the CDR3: TGTGCCAGCAGACAAACCGGGACACCTAACACTGAAGCTTTCTTT. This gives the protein CASRQTGTPNTEAFF.

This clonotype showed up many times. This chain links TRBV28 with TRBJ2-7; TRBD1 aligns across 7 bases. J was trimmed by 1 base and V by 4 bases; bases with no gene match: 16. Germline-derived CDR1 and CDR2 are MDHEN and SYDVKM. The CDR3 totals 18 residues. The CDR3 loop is CASSSLTGRVRRSYEQYF. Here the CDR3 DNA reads TGTGCCAGCAGTTCGCTGACAGGGCGGGTAAGAAGATCCTACGAGCAGTACTTC.

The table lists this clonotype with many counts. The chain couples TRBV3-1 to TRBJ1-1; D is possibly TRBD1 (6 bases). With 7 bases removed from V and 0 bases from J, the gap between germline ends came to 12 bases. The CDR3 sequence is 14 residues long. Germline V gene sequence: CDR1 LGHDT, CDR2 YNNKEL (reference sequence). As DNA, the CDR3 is TGTGCCAGCACCACGGGGGCTATGAACACTGAAGCTTTCTTT. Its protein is CASTTGAMNTEAFF.

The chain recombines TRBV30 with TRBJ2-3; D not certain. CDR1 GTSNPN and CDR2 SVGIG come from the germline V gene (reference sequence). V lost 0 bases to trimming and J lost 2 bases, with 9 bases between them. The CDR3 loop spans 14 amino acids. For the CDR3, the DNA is TGTGCCTGGAGTGTGGGCAGCTTCACAGATACGCAGTATTTT. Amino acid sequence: CAWSVGSFTDTQYF. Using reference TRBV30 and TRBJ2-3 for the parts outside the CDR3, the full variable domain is SQTIHQWPATLVQPVGSPLSLECTVEGTSNPNLYWYRQAAGRGLQLLFYSVGIGQISSEVPQNLSASRPQDRQFILSSKKLLLSDSGFYLCAWSVGSFTDTQYFGPGTRLTVL.

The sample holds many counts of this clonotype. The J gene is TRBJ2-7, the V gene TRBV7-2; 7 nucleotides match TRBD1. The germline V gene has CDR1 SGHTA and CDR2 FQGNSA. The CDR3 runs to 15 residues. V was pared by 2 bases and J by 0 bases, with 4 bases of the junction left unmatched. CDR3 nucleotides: TGTGCCAGCAGCTTACAGGGGGAAAGCTCCTACGAGCAGTACTTC. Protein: CASSLQGESSYEQYF.

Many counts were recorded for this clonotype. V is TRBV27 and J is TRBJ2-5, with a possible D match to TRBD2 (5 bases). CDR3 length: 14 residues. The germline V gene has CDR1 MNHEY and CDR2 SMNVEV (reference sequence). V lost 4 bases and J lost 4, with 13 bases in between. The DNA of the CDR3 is TGTGCCAGCAGTTGGGTTGGGGAGCGAGAGACCCAGTACTTC. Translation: CASSWVGERETQYF.

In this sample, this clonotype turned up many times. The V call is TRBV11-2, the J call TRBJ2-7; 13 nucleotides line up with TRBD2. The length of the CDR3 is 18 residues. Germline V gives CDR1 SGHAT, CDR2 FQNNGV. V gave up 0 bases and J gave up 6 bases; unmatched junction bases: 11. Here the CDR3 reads CASSLDPGLAGEDGEQYF. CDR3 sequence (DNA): TGTGCCAGCAGCTTAGATCCTGGACTAGCGGGAGAAGATGGCGAGCAGTACTTC. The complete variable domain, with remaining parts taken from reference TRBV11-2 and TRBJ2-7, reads EAGVAQSPRYKIIEKRQSVAFWCNPISGHATLYWYQQILGQGPKLLIQFQNNGVVDDSQLPKDRFSAERLKGVDSTLKIQPAKLEDSAVYLCASSLDPGLAGEDGEQYFGPGTRLTVT.

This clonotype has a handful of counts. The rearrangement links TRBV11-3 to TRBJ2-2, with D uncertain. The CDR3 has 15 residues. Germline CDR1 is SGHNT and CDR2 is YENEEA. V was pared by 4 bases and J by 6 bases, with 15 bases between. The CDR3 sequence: CASSSPAVHSGELFF. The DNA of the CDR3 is TGTGCCAGCAGCTCCCCGGCGGTCCATTCCGGGGAGCTGTTTTTT.

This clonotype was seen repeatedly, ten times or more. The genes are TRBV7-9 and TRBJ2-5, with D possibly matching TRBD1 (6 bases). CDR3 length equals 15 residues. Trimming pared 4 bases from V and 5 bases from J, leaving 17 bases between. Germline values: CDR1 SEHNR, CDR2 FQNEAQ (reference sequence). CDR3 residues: CASSSQGIPRETQYF. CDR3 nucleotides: TGTGCCAGCAGCTCACAGGGCATCCCGAGGGAGACCCAGTACTTC.

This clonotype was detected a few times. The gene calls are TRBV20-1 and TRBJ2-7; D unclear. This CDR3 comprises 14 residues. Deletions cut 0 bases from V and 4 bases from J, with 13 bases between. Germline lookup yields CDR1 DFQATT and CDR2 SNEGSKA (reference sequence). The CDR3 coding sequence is TGCAGTGCTAGAGATCAAGTTTTAGGTTACGAGCAGTACTTC. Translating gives CSARDQVLGYEQYF.

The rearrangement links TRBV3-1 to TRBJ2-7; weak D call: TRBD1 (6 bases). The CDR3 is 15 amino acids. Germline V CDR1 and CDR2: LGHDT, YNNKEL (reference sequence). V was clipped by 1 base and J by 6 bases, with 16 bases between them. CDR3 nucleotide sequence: TGTGCCAGCAGCCAAGGGATAATAAGGGGGTCCGAGCAGTACTTC. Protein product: CASSQGIIRGSEQYF.

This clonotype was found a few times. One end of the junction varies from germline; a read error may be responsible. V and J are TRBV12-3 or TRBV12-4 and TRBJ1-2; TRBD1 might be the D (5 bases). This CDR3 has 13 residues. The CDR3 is CVSSSGLGYGYTF. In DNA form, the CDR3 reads TGTGTCAGCAGTTCAGGGCTCGGCTATGGCTACACCTTC.